The 30 T cell receptor beta chains below were found in one sample sequenced in a study of T cell clonotyping in hematopoietic cell transplantation listed by TCRdb under 2021. Library creation used the immunoSEQ multiplex PCR assay. In TCRdb, the immuneACCESS table is reduced to in-frame sequences with V and J assigned. These tables do not hold every clone; where another copy was compared, an unresolved V gene accounts for under half, and the others remain unexplained. This sample comprises some 4,500 clones, about 85% of them detected only once. The ten biggest clones cover approximately 21% of the sample. Sample time point, as interpreted from the label and publication: 180 days after allo-HCT. The material was peripheral blood mononuclear cells, obtained 180 days after allogeneic stem cell transplant. The source is a male patient aged 60 to 75 who had an allogeneic stem cell transplant from an unrelated donor, so T cells may come from the graft donor. Some clones in this sample may be carry-over from other donors' samples.

The rearrangement links TRBV19 to TRBJ1-1; tentatively, D is TRBD1 (5 bases). V lost 3 bases, J lost 0 bases, and 11 bases lay in between. Per the germline V gene, CDR1 is LNHDA and CDR2 is SQIVND (reference sequence). The CDR3 covers 15 residues. CDR3 protein: CASSISGRLNTEAFF. Written as DNA, the CDR3 is TGTGCCAGTAGTATCTCGGGACGATTGAACACTGAAGCTTTCTTT.

The gene calls are TRBV11-2 and TRBJ1-1; D possibly corresponds to TRBD1 (6 bases). Looked up from germline, CDR1 is SGHAT and CDR2 is FQNNGV. The CDR3 sequence is 14 residues long. V gave up 4 bases and J gave up 3 bases, with 12 bases separating them. The CDR3 bases are TGTGCCAGCAGCTCGGCAGGGGATCACACTGAAGCTTTCTTT. Translating gives CASSSAGDHTEAFF.

The V call is TRBV14, the J call TRBJ2-1; 11 positions match TRBD2. Germline CDR1 is SGHDN and CDR2 is FVKESK. The CDR3 has 15 amino acids. J lost 5 bases, V lost 6 bases, and 6 bases had no gene match. CDR3 DNA sequence: TGTGCCAGCAGACATAGCGGGGGGGCCGACAATGAGCAGTTCTTC. Amino acid sequence: CASRHSGGADNEQFF.

The chain recombines TRBV28 with TRBJ2-5; D unresolved. Germline V gives CDR1 MDHEN, CDR2 SYDVKM. Trimming shortened V by 3 bases and J by 7 bases, and 21 bases separated the two germline ends. This CDR3 has 16 residues. CDR3 DNA: TGTGCCAGCAGTTTTTATCGATTGCGGTCTGAAGGGACCCAGTACTTC. It translates to CASSFYRLRSEGTQYF.

The rearrangement joins TRBV25-1 to TRBJ2-3, with a possible D match to TRBD2 (7 bases). The CDR3 extends over 15 amino acids. The V gene's germline CDR1 is MGHDK and CDR2 SYGVNS. V was pared by 6 bases and J by 4 bases, with 17 bases between. The CDR3 here is CASSLRGGRADTQYF. The CDR3 DNA reads as TGTGCCAGCAGCCTAAGGGGGGGCAGGGCAGATACGCAGTATTTT.

In this sample, this clone turned up once. The chain is built from TRBV14 and TRBJ2-5; tentatively, D is TRBD2 (6 bases). With 5 bases removed from V and 10 bases from J, the gap between germline ends came to 14 bases. There are 12 residues in the CDR3. Germline-derived CDR1 and CDR2 are SGHDN and FVKESK. For the CDR3, the DNA is TGTGCCAGCAGCTTAAGCAGGACTAACCAGTACTTC. Protein sequence: CASSLSRTNQYF. Combining the CDR3 with reference TRBV14 and TRBJ2-5 gives the whole variable domain EAGVTQFPSHSVIEKGQTVTLRCDPISGHDNLYWYRRVMGKEIKFLLHFVKESKQDESGMPNNRFLAERTGGTYSTLKVQPAELEDSGVYFCASSLSRTNQYFGPGTRLLVL.

The V call is TRBV4-2, the J call TRBJ2-7; 10 bases match TRBD2. With V trimmed by 0 bases and J by 2 bases, 10 bases remained unmatched. This CDR3 comprises 18 residues. Germline V gene lookup returns CDR1 LGHNA and CDR2 YNFKEQ. CDR3 sequence: CASSQDPPTSGYPYEQYF. In DNA, the CDR3 is TGTGCCAGCAGCCAAGATCCCCCGACTAGCGGGTATCCCTACGAGCAGTACTTC.

This chain joins TRBV9 and TRBJ2-7; 11 bases align to TRBD2. CDR3 length: 14 residues. CDR1 and CDR2 (germline): SGDLS, YYNGEE. The ends lost 3 bases at V and 1 base at J; junction bases unmatched: 0. DNA for the CDR3: TGTGCCAGCAGCGGACTAGCGGGGTCCTACGAGCAGTACTTC. Amino acids: CASSGLAGSYEQYF.

This clone was seen just once. This chain links TRBV2 with TRBJ2-7; TRBD1 is a possible D gene (6 bases). The V end was cut by 9 bases, the J end by 0 bases, with 12 bases between. Germline CDR1 and CDR2: SNHLY and FYNNEI. CDR3 length: 13 residues. CDR3 DNA sequence: TGTGCCAGTCAGGGGTTTGTCTCCTACGAGCAGTACTTC. It specifies CASQGFVSYEQYF.

This chain joins TRBV7-2 and TRBJ1-4, with D tentatively TRBD1 (5 bases). Germline V gene data show CDR1 as SGHTA and CDR2 as FQGNSA. The CDR3 is 15 amino acids. The germline V and J ends were trimmed by 2 bases and 2 bases, with 9 bases remaining between them. This CDR3 is CASSLYQGTNEKLFF. In DNA, the CDR3 is TGTGCCAGCAGCTTATATCAGGGTACTAATGAAAAACTGTTTTTT.

This clone appeared once. This sequence joins TRBV9 and TRBJ2-3; 8 nucleotides match TRBD2. The CDR3 runs 17 residues. Germline V CDR1 and CDR2: SGDLS, YYNGEE. Trimming removed 2 bases from V and 1 base from J; junction bases left unmatched: 9. The CDR3 protein is CASSVDPGLGGTDTQYF. The CDR3 nucleotides read TGTGCCAGCAGCGTCGATCCGGGACTAGGAGGCACAGATACGCAGTATTTT.

The chain recombines TRBV2 with TRBJ2-6, with TRBD1 identical over 9 bases. Per the germline V gene, CDR1 is SNHLY and CDR2 is FYNNEI. The J segment lost 3 bases and the V segment lost 6 bases, leaving 3 bases of the junction unmatched. This CDR3 contains 15 residues. The CDR3 sequence is CASRTGGYGANVLTF. The DNA of the CDR3 is TGTGCCAGCAGGACAGGGGGATATGGGGCCAACGTCCTGACTTTC.

This clone has just a few counts. V gene TRBV7-2 combines with J gene TRBJ1-2; no firm D call. Germline assignment: CDR1 SGHTA and CDR2 FQGNSA. CDR3 size: 15 residues. V lost 1 base, J lost 5 bases, and 14 bases lay in between. The CDR3 protein is CASSLEFGRSYGYTF. The CDR3, as DNA: TGTGCCAGCAGCTTAGAGTTCGGGCGGTCTTATGGCTACACCTTC.

The sample holds a few counts of this clone. This chain joins TRBV5-1 and TRBJ2-2; D is unclear. The CDR3 extends over 14 amino acids. V lost 2 bases, J lost 1 base, and 6 bases lay in between. Germline CDR1 and CDR2: SGHRS and YFSETQ. CDR3 sequence: CASSLEQNTGELFF. CDR3 DNA: TGCGCCAGCAGCTTAGAACAGAACACCGGGGAGCTGTTTTTT.

This chain connects TRBV20-1 to TRBJ1-1; D perhaps matches TRBD1 (6 bases). This CDR3 region has 11 residues. From germline, CDR1 is DFQATT and CDR2 SNEGSKA (reference sequence). V was cut by 3 bases and J by 7 bases, with 9 bases left in between. CDR3 loop: CSASPRGEAFF. CDR3 nucleotides: TGCAGTGCTAGTCCCAGGGGTGAAGCTTTCTTT.

The V and J genes are TRBV4-1 and TRBJ1-2; maybe TRBD1 (5 bases). Per the germline V gene, CDR1 is MGHRA and CDR2 is YSYEKL. The CDR3 is 15 amino acids. The V end lost 0 bases, the J end lost 6 bases, and 14 bases lay between the germline ends. The CDR3 DNA reads as TGCGCCAGCAGCCAAGACCGCCTTACAGGCAATGGCTACACCTTC. The encoded protein is CASSQDRLTGNGYTF.

The rearrangement links TRBV10-2 to TRBJ2-5; 14 bases map to TRBD2. Trimming removed 6 bases from V and 1 base from J; junction bases left unmatched: 4. This CDR3 is 16 amino acids long. CDR1 WSHSY and CDR2 SAAADI come from the germline V gene. The CDR3, as DNA: TGCGCCAGCAGGGGGGGGACTAGCGGGAGCCAAGAGACCCAGTACTTC. Translating gives CASRGGTSGSQETQYF.

This rearrangement joins TRBV7-9 to TRBJ2-3; TRBD2 matches 11 bases. V lost 3 bases, J lost 6 bases, and 14 bases stayed unmatched. The CDR3 is 18 amino acids. Germline assignment: CDR1 SEHNR and CDR2 FQNEAQ (reference sequence). This CDR3 is CASSLDRSTLAGVDTQYF. The CDR3, as DNA: TGTGCCAGCAGCTTGGACAGATCGACACTAGCGGGGGTTGATACGCAGTATTTT.

The CDR3 sequence: CATSSENLGANTEAFF. Here the CDR3 DNA reads TGTGCCACCAGCAGTGAGAATCTTGGGGCGAACACTGAAGCTTTCTTT. The V gene is TRBV15, the J gene TRBJ1-1; a weak D match, TRBD1 (5 bases). Germline V gene lookup returns CDR1 LNHNV and CDR2 YYDKDF (reference sequence). The V end lost 3 bases, the J end lost 1 base, and 15 bases lay between the germline ends. The CDR3 is 16 amino acids.

The rearrangement uses TRBV28 and TRBJ1-1; no firm D call. Germline CDR1 is MDHEN and CDR2 is SYDVKM. The V end lost 2 bases, the J end lost 5 bases, and 9 bases lay between the germline ends. The CDR3 has 13 residues. The CDR3 DNA is TGTGCCAGCAGTTTAGGGCAGAGAACTGAAGCTTTCTTT. Amino acid sequence: CASSLGQRTEAFF.

J is TRBJ1-2 and V is TRBV7-9; no firm D call. With 7 bases removed from V and 4 bases from J, the gap between germline ends came to 19 bases. The germline V gene has CDR1 SEHNR and CDR2 FQNEAQ (reference sequence). This CDR3 has 15 amino acids. CDR3 protein: CASTQSGDGAYGYTF. DNA for the CDR3: TGTGCCAGCACCCAGAGCGGAGACGGTGCCTATGGCTACACCTTC.

The rearrangement joins TRBV27 to TRBJ2-1; 12 bases are a match to TRBD2. Per germline, CDR1 MNHEY and CDR2 SMNVEV (reference sequence). The J segment lost 0 bases and the V segment lost 5 bases, leaving 2 bases of the junction unmatched. CDR3 length equals 16 residues. CDR3 in amino acids: CASSTSGRRSYNEQFF. CDR3 DNA sequence: TGTGCCAGCAGTACTAGCGGGAGGCGCTCCTACAATGAGCAGTTCTTC.

This clone occurred once. The rearrangement joins TRBV7-8 to TRBJ2-3; 10 positions agree with TRBD2. V trimming: 3 bases; J trimming: 0 bases; junction bases outside the gene matches: 9. The germline CDR1 and CDR2 sequences are SGHVS and FQNEAQ. This CDR3 is built from 18 residues. The CDR3 bases are TGTGCCAGCAGCTTTACAGCGGGGGGGCTTACAAGCACAGATACGCAGTATTTT. It is translated as CASSFTAGGLTSTDTQYF.

V and J are TRBV15 and TRBJ1-2; no firm D call. Trimming took off 0 bases at V and 5 bases at J, with 10 bases between the two ends. The CDR3 has 14 residues. CDR1 is LNHNV, CDR2 YYDKDF, per germline (reference sequence). The CDR3 nucleotides read TGTGCCACCAGCAGAGATCATTATTTATATGGCTACACCTTC. It specifies CATSRDHYLYGYTF.

This clone was picked up a small number of times. The V and J genes are TRBV7-9 and TRBJ2-3, with D maybe TRBD1 (6 bases). The CDR3 has 16 residues. Trimming shortened V by 1 base and J by 1 base, and 12 bases separated the two germline ends. Germline V gene lookup returns CDR1 SEHNR and CDR2 FQNEAQ (reference sequence). CDR3 region: CASSLDGAGGTDTQYF. The CDR3 DNA sequence: TGTGCCAGCAGCTTAGACGGGGCAGGGGGCACAGATACGCAGTATTTT.

The rearrangement joins TRBV7-3 to TRBJ1-1, with 8 bases that match TRBD1. In germline, CDR1 is SGHTA, CDR2 FQGTGA. With V trimmed by 5 bases and J by 7 bases, 6 bases remained unmatched. This CDR3 region has 13 residues. The CDR3: CASSIMGTGEAFF. DNA for the CDR3: TGTGCCAGCAGCATTATGGGGACAGGTGAAGCTTTCTTT. Drawing the rest from reference TRBV7-3 and TRBJ1-1, the complete variable domain is GAGVSQTPSNKVTEKGKYVELRCDPISGHTALYWYRQSLGQGPEFLIYFQGTGAADDSGLPNDRFFAVRPEGSVSTLKIQRTERGDSAVYLCASSIMGTGEAFFGQGTRLTVV.

This clone was observed a handful of times. The V call is TRBV30, the J call TRBJ1-6, with a possible D match to TRBD1 (5 bases). Germline lookup yields CDR1 GTSNPN and CDR2 SVGIG (reference sequence). The CDR3 consists of 12 residues. V was trimmed by 2 bases and J by 9 bases, leaving 8 bases between them. The CDR3 spells CAWSQGISPLHF. As DNA, the CDR3 is TGTGCCTGGAGTCAGGGTATTTCACCCCTCCACTTT.

The chain uses TRBV28 and TRBJ1-5; D gene ambiguous. Germline-derived CDR1 and CDR2 are MDHEN and SYDVKM. V shed 3 bases and J shed 3 bases, with 9 bases lying between them. The CDR3 consists of 14 residues. The CDR3 loop reads CASSFQGPNQPQHF. In DNA, the CDR3 is TGTGCCAGCAGTTTCCAAGGCCCCAATCAGCCCCAGCATTTT.

This clone was detected once. V gene TRBV6-1 combines with J gene TRBJ2-5; no firm D call. V shed 8 bases and J shed 5 bases, with 15 bases lying between them. CDR3 length: 13 amino acids. Germline-derived CDR1 and CDR2 are MNHNS and SASEGT. CDR3 protein: CASGRFWSETQYF. The CDR3 DNA is TGTGCCAGCGGACGCTTTTGGTCGGAGACCCAGTACTTC.

The rearrangement uses TRBV4-1 and TRBJ1-2; TRBD1 aligns across 9 bases. Per the germline V gene, CDR1 is MGHRA and CDR2 is YSYEKL. The CDR3 contains 16 residues. Trimming took 4 bases from V and 5 from J; bases not matched to a gene: 11. CDR3 bases: TGCGCCAGCAGCCTCGTTCCGACAGGGGGAGAGTATGGCTACACCTTC. It translates to CASSLVPTGGEYGYTF.